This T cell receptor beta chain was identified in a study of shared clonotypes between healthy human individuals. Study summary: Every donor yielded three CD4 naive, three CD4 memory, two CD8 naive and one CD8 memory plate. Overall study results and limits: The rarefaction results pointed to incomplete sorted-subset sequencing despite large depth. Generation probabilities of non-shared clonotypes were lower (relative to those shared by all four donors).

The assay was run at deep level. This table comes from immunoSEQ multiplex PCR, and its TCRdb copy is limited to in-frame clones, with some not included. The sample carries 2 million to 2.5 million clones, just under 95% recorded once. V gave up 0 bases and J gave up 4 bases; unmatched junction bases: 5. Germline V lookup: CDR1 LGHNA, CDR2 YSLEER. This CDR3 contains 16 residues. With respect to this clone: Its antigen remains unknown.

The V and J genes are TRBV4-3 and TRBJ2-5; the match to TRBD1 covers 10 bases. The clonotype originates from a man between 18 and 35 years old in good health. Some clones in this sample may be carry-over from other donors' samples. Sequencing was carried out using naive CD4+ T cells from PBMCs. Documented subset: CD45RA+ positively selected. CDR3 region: CASSQDYGQGGETQYF. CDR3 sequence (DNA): TGCGCCAGCAGCCAAGATTATGGACAGGGGGGAGAGACCCAGTACTTC.